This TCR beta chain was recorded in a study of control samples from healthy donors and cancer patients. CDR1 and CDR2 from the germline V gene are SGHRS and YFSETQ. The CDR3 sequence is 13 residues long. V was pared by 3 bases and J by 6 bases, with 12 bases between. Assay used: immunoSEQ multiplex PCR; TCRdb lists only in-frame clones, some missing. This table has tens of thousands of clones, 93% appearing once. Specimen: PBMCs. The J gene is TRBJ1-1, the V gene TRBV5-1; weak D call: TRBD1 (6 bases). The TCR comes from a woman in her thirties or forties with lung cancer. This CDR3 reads CASSSQGLAEAFF. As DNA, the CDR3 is TGCGCCAGCAGCTCACAGGGTTTGGCTGAAGCTTTCTTT.